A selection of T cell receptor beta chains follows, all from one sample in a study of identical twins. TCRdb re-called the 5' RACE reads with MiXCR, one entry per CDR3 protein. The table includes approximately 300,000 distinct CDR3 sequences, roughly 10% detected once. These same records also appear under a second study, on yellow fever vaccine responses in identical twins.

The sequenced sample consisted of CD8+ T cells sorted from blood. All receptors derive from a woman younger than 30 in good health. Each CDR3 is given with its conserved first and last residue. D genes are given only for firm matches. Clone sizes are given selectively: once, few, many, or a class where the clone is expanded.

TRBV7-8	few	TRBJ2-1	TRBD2	CASSVSSGRYNNEQFF	TGTGCCAGCAGCGTTTCTAGCGGGAGGTACAACAATGAGCAGTTCTTC
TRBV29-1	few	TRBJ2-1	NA	CSVERGRTPYNEQFF	TGCAGCGTTGAAAGGGGAAGGACACCTTACAATGAGCAGTTCTTC
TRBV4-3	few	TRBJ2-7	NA	CASSQDNAPSYEQYF	TGCGCCAGCAGCCAAGACAACGCACCCTCCTACGAGCAGTACTTC
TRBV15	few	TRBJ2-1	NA	CATSRDQSSNHEQFF	TGTGCCACCAGCAGAGATCAGTCTAGTAACCATGAGCAGTTCTTC
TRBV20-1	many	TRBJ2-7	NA	CSASSGLIYEQYF	TGCAGTGCTAGTTCCGGGCTTATCTACGAGCAGTACTTC
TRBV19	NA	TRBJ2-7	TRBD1	CASSMGQGVIYEQYF	TGTGCCAGTAGTATGGGACAGGGGGTAATCTACGAGCAGTACTTC
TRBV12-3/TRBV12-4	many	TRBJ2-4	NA	CASSLGYGQYF	TGTGCCAGCAGTCTGGGGTATGGTCAGTACTTC
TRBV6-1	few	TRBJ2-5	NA	CASRPGRASTETQYF	TGTGCCAGCAGACCAGGACGAGCATCTACAGAGACCCAGTACTTC
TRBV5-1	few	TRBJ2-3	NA	CASSLVGNTDTQYF	TGCGCCAGCAGCTTGGTCGGAAACACAGATACGCAGTATTTT
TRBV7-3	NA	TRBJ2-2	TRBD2	CATSIWGGTGELFF	TGTGCCACCAGTATTTGGGGGGGGACCGGGGAGCTGTTTTTT
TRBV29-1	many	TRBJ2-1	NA	CSVEPQRGTQEQFF	TGCAGCGTTGAACCCCAAAGAGGAACACAGGAGCAGTTCTTC
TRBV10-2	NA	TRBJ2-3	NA	CASSDSLRDPYTQYF	TGCGCCAGCAGTGATAGTTTGCGGGACCCCTATACGCAGTATTTT
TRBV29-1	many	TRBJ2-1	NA	CSVEHYNEQFF	TGCAGCGTTGAACATTACAATGAGCAGTTCTTC
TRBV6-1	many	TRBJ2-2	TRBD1	CASSSGTGGPRELFF	TGTGCCAGCAGTAGCGGGACAGGGGGCCCAAGGGAGCTGTTTTTT
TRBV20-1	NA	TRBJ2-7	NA	CSARDLERTYEQYF	TGCAGTGCTAGAGATTTGGAGAGAACCTACGAGCAGTACTTC
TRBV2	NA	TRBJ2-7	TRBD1	CASDSGTAYEQYF	TGTGCCAGCGACTCCGGGACAGCATACGAGCAGTACTTC
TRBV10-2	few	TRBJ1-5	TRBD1	CASREDGPGGQPQHF	TGCGCCAGCAGGGAAGATGGGCCAGGGGGTCAGCCCCAGCATTTT
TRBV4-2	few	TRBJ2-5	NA	CASSPPGLQETQYF	TGTGCCAGCAGCCCCCCGGGATTACAAGAGACCCAGTACTTC
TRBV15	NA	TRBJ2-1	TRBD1	CATSRETGQYNEQFF	TGTGCCACCAGCAGAGAGACAGGGCAATACAATGAGCAGTTCTTC
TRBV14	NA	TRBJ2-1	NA	CASSQEARGTYNEQFF	TGTGCCAGCAGCCAAGAGGCGCGGGGAACCTACAATGAGCAGTTCTTC
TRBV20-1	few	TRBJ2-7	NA	CSARTGHHYEQYF	TGCAGTGCTAGGACGGGACACCACTACGAGCAGTACTTC
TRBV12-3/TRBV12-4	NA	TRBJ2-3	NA	CASSLTAPSADTQYF	TGTGCCAGCAGTTTGACAGCCCCGTCTGCAGATACGCAGTATTTT
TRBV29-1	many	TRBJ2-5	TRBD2	CSARVAGGLRKETQYF	TGCAGCGCTAGGGTAGCGGGGGGTCTACGGAAAGAGACCCAGTACTTC
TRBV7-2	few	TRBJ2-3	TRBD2	CASSAGGSTDTQYF	TGTGCCAGCAGCGCGGGAGGGAGCACAGATACGCAGTATTTT
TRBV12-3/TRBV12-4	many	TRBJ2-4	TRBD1	CASSLRQGFIQYF	TGTGCCAGCAGTCTCAGACAGGGATTCATTCAGTACTTC
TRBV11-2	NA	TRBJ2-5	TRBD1	CASSLGEQGDRAQETQYF	TGTGCCAGCAGCTTAGGAGAGCAAGGGGACAGGGCCCAAGAGACCCAGTACTTC
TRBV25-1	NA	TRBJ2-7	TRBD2	CASSGLASYEQYF	TGTGCCAGCAGTGGACTAGCCTCCTACGAGCAGTACTTC
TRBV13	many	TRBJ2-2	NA	CASSLVIGGTGELFF	TGTGCCAGCAGCTTAGTCATAGGCGGCACCGGGGAGCTGTTTTTT
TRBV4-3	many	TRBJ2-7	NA	CASSHSRGSTEQYF	TGCGCCAGCAGCCACTCCAGAGGGAGCACGGAGCAGTACTTC
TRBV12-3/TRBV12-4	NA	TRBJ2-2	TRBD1	CASRDRGGNTGELFF	TGTGCCAGCAGAGACAGGGGCGGAAACACCGGGGAGCTGTTTTTT
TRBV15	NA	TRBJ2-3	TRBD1	CATSPRQDRGRDTQYF	TGTGCCACCAGCCCTCGACAGGACAGGGGGCGAGATACGCAGTATTTT
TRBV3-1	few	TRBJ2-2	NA	CASSHAGVGWAGELFF	TGTGCCAGCAGCCACGCAGGGGTGGGTTGGGCCGGGGAGCTGTTTTTT
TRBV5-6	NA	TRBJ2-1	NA	CASSSRPIGRSYNEQFF	TGTGCCAGCAGCTCCCGCCCCATAGGGAGGTCCTACAATGAGCAGTTCTTC
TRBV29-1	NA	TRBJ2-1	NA	CSAGEGSYNEQFF	TGCAGCGCTGGTGAGGGCTCCTACAATGAGCAGTTCTTC
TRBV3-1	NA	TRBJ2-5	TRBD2	CASSQDRPSGGVSNQETQYF	TGTGCCAGCAGCCAAGATCGGCCTAGCGGGGGGGTATCGAACCAAGAGACCCAGTACTTC
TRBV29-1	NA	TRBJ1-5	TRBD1	CSVPGQGGQPQHF	TGCAGCGTTCCTGGACAGGGTGGGCAGCCCCAGCATTTT
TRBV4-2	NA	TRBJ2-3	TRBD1	CASSQEDRGPDTQYF	TGTGCCAGCAGCCAAGAGGACAGGGGGCCAGATACGCAGTATTTT
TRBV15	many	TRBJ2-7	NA	CATRAGIHEQYF	TGTGCCACCAGGGCGGGAATCCACGAGCAGTACTTC
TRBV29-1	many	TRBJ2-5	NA	CSVEEGNQETQYF	TGCAGCGTTGAAGAAGGGAACCAAGAGACCCAGTACTTC
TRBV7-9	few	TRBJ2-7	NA	CASSLGSSYEQDF	TGTGCCAGCAGCTTAGGGAGCTCCTACGAGCAGGACTTC
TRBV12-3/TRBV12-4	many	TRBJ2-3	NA	CASSYDGSTDTQYF	TGTGCCAGCAGTTATGACGGTAGCACAGATACGCAGTATTTT
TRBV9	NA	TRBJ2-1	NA	CASSDSRLTPNEQFF	TGTGCCAGCAGCGATTCTCGGCTCACCCCCAATGAGCAGTTCTTC
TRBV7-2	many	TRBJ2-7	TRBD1	CASSLDGQGPYEQYF	TGTGCCAGCAGCTTAGACGGACAGGGTCCCTACGAGCAGTACTTC
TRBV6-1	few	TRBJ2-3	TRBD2	CASSEDRGVADTQYF	TGTGCCAGCAGTGAAGATCGGGGGGTCGCAGATACGCAGTATTTT
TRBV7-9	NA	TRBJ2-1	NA	CASRLDTYNEQFF	TGTGCCAGCAGACTAGACACATACAATGAGCAGTTCTTC
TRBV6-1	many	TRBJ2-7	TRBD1	CASTPQGASHYEQYF	TGTGCCAGCACTCCACAGGGGGCCTCTCACTACGAGCAGTACTTC
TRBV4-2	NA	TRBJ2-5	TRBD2	CASSQGLAGGSETQYF	TGTGCCAGCAGCCAAGGACTAGCGGGGGGATCAGAGACCCAGTACTTC
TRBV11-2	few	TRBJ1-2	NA	CASSTHRVSYTF	TGTGCCAGCAGCACACACAGGGTTAGCTACACCTTC